Given below is one T cell receptor beta chain in context. Its antigen is as yet unknown. The data belong to a study of a mutant IDH1 vaccine in newly diagnosed glioma. Time point denoted: week 35, safety follow-up. A 20-mer mutant IDH1 peptide at 300 ug was injected subcutaneously with topical imiquimod. The V and J ends lost 9 bases and 1 base respectively, with 6 bases between them. CDR1 and CDR2 (germline): WNHNN, SYGVQD (reference sequence). The CDR3 has 12 residues. Using immunoSEQ multiplex PCR, the repertoire was profiled, and TCRdb retains in-frame clones only, with some absent. The table records some 47,000 clones, about four fifths of them present only once.

The TCR originated in a woman aged 40 to 50 with glioma. Some clones in this sample may be carry-over from other donors' samples. The J gene is TRBJ2-2, the V gene TRBV10-1; possibly TRBD1 or TRBD2 for D (5 bases each). This sample comprised PBMCs, obtained from a glioma patient whose treatment included an IDH1 peptide vaccine. CDR3 nucleotides: TGCGCCAGGGGGGTGAACACCGGGGAGCTGTTTTTT. It specifies CARGVNTGELFF.